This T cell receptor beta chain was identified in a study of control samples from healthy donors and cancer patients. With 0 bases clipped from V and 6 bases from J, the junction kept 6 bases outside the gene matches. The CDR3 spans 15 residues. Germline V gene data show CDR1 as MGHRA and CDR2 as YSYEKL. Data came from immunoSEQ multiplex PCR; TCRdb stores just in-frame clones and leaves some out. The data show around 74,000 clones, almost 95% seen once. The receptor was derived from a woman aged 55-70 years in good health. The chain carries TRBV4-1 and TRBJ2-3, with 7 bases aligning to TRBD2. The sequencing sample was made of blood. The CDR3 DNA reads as TGCGCCAGCAGCCAAGAGAGGACTAGTTTTGATACGCAGTATTTT. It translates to CASSQERTSFDTQYF.